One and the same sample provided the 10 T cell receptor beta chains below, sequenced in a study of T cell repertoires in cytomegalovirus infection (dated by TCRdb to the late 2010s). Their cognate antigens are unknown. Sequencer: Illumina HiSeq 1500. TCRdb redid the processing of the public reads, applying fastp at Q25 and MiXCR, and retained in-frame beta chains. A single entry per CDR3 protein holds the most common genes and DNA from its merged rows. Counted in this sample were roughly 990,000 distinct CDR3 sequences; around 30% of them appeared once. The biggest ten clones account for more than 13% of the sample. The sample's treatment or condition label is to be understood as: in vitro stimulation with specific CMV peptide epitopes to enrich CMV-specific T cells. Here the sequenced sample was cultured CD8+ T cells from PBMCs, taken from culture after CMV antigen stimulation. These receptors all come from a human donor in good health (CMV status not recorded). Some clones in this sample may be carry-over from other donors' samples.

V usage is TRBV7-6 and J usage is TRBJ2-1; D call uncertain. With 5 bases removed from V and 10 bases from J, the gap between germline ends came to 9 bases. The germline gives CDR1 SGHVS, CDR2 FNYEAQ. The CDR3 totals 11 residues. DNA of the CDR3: TGTGCCAGCAGCGCCAATAGGGAGCAGTTCTTC. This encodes CASSANREQFF.

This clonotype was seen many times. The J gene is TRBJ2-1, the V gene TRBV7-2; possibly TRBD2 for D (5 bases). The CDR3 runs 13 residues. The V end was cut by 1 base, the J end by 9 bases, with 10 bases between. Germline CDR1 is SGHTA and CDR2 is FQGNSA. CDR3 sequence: CASSLGLASEQFF. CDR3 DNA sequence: TGTGCCAGCAGCTTAGGCCTAGCTAGTGAGCAGTTCTTC.

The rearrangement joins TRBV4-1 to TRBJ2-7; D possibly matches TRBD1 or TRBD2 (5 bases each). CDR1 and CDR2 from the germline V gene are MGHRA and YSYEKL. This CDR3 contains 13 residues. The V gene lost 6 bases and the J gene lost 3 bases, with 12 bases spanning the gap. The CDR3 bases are TGCGCCAGCAGTTATGTGGGGGACTACGAGCAGTACTTC. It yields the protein CASSYVGDYEQYF.

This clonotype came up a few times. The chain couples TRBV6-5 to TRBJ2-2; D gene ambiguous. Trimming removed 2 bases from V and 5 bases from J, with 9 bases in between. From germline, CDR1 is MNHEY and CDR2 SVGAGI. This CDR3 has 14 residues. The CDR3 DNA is TGTGCCAGCAGTTACGGACCACGGACCGGGGAGCTGTTTTTT. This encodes CASSYGPRTGELFF.

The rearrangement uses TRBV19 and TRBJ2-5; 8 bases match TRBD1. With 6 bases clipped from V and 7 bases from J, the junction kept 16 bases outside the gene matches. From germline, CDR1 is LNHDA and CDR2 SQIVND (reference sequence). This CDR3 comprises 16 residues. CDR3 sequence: CASSFRGQDFRWTQYF. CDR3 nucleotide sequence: TGTGCCAGTAGCTTCAGGGGGCAGGACTTCAGATGGACCCAGTACTTC.

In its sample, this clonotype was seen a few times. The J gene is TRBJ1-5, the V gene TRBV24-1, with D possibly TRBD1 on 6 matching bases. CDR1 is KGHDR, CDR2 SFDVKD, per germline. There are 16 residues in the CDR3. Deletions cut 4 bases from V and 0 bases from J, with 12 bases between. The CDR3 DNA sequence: TGTGCCACCAGTGAACACAACAGGGCTAGCAATCAGCCCCAGCATTTT. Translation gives CATSEHNRASNQPQHF.

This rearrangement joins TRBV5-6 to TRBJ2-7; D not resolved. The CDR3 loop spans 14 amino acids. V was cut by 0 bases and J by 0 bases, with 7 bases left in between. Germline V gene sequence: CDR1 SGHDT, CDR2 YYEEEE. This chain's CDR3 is CASSLAQNSYEQYF. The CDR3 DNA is TGTGCCAGCAGCTTGGCACAGAACTCCTACGAGCAGTACTTC. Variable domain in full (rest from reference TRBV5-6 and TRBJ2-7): DAGVTQSPTHLIKTRGQQVTLRCSPKSGHDTVSWYQQALGQGPQFIFQYYEEEERQRGNFPDRFSGHQFPNYSSELNVNALLLGDSALYLCASSLAQNSYEQYFGPGTRLTVT.

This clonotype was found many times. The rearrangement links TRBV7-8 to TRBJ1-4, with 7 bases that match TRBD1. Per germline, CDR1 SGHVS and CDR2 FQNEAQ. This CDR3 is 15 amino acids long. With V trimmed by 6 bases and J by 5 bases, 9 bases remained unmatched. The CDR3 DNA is TGTGCCAGCAGGACCCCAGGGGGTAGGAATGAAAAACTGTTTTTT. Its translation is CASRTPGGRNEKLFF.

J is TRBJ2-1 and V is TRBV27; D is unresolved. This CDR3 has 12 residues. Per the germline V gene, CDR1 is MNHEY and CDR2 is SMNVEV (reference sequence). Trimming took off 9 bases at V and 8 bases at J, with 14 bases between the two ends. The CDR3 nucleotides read TGTGCCAGTTGGTCCGGACGTCATGAGCAGTTCTTC. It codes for CASWSGRHEQFF.

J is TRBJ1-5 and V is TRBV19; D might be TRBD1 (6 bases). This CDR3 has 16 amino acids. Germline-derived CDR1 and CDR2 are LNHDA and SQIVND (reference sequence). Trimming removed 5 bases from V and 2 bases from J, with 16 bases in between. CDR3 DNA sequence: TGTGCCAGTAGTCTAAACAGGGTGGATCGCAATCAGCCCCAGCATTTT. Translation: CASSLNRVDRNQPQHF. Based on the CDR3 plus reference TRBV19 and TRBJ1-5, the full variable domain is DGGITQSPKYLFRKEGQNVTLSCEQNLNHDAMYWYRQDPGQGLRLIYYSQIVNDFQKGDIAEGYSVSREKKESFPLTVTSAQKNPTAFYLCASSLNRVDRNQPQHFGDGTRLSIL.